These 5 T cell receptor beta chains originate from one sample sequenced in a study of blood T cell repertoires in COVID-19. TCRdb's table, derived via immunoSEQ multiplex PCR, lists solely in-frame clones and lacks some. The table includes about 170,000 clones, more than 85% detected once. Sequenced input: peripheral blood. These receptors came from a woman of 80 years or more in a cohort sampled during active or convalescent COVID-19.

This clone has more than one count but fewer than ten. This chain links TRBV11-2 with TRBJ1-4; TRBD1 agrees at 9 bases. From germline, CDR1 is SGHAT and CDR2 FQNNGV. CDR3 length: 16 residues. J lost 5 bases, V lost 5 bases, and 9 bases had no gene match. The CDR3 DNA is TGTGCCAGCAGCCGAGGTACCGGGACAGGGAATGAAAAACTGTTTTTT. Amino acids: CASSRGTGTGNEKLFF.

The chain has TRBV11-2 and TRBJ2-2; 7 bases line up with TRBD2. With V trimmed by 4 bases and J by 4 bases, 12 bases remained unmatched. This CDR3 has 17 residues. Germline CDR1 is SGHAT and CDR2 is FQNNGV. In nucleotides, the CDR3 is TGTGCCAGCAGCTGGGGTTTAGGCGGGAGAGGCACCGGGGAGCTGTTTTTT. Encoded protein: CASSWGLGGRGTGELFF.

This chain connects TRBV5-1 to TRBJ2-2; 7 nucleotides agree with TRBD1. Per the germline V gene, CDR1 is SGHRS and CDR2 is YFSETQ. The ends lost 2 bases at V and 6 bases at J; junction bases unmatched: 10. CDR3 size: 16 residues. The CDR3 nucleotides are TGCGCCAGCAGCTTACGGGACAGCCGACGTCCCGGGGAGCTGTTTTTT. Its translation is CASSLRDSRRPGELFF.

The J gene is TRBJ1-2, the V gene TRBV10-3, with D possibly TRBD1 on 6 matching bases. CDR3 size: 15 residues. CDR1 ENHRY and CDR2 SYGVKD come from the germline V gene. Trimming shortened V by 5 bases and J by 8 bases, and 21 bases separated the two germline ends. CDR3 coding DNA: TGTGCCATCAGTCCCCCCCGGGGCAGGGGTGACGGCTACACCTTC. Its protein is CAISPPRGRGDGYTF.

V usage is TRBV27 and J usage is TRBJ1-2; TRBD1 might be the D (5 bases). V lost 8 bases, J lost 7 bases, and 17 bases lay in between. In germline, CDR1 is MNHEY, CDR2 SMNVEV (reference sequence). CDR3 length: 13 residues. The CDR3: CASYPLGGSGYTF. DNA of the CDR3: TGTGCCAGCTATCCCCTCGGGGGTTCTGGCTACACCTTC.